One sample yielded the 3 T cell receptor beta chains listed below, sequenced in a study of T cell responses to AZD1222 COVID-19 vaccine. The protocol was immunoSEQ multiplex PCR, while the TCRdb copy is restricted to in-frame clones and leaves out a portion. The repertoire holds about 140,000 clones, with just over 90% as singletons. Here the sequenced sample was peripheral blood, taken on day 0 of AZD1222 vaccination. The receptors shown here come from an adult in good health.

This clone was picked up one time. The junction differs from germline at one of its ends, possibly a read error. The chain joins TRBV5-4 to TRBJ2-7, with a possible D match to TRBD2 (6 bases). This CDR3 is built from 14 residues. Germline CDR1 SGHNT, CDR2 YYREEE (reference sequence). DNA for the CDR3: TGTGTCAGCAGCCGGGACTTGGGCGCGTACGAGCAGTACTTC. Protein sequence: CVSSRDLGAYEQYF.

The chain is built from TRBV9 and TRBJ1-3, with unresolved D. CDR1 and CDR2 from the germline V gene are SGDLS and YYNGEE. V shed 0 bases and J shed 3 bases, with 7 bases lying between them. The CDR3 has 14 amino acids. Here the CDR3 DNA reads TGTGCCAGCAGCGTAGATGTAGGTGGAAACACCATATATTTT. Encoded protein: CASSVDVGGNTIYF.

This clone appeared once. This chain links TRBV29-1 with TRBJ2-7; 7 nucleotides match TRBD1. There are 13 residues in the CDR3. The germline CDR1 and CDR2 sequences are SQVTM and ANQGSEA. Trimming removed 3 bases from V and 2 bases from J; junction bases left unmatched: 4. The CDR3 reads CSVEMTGTYEQYF. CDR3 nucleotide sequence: TGCAGCGTTGAGATGACAGGGACCTACGAGCAGTACTTC.